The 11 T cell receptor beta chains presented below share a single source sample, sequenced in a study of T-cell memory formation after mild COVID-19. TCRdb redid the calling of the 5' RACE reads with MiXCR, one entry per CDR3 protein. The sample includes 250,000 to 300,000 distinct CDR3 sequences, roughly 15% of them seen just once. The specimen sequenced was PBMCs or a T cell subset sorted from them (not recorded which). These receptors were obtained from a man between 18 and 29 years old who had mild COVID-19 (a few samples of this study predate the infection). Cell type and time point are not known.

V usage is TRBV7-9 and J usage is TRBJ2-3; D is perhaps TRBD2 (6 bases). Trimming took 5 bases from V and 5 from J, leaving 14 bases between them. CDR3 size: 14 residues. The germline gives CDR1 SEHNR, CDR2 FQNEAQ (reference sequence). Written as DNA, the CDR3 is TGTGCCAGCAGCCTGGAGGGGTCTGGAGATACGCAGTATTTT. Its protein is CASSLEGSGDTQYF.

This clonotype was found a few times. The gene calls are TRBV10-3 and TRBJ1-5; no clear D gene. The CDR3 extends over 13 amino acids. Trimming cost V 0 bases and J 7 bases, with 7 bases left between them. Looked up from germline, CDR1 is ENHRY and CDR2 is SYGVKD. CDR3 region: CAISESEQQPQHF. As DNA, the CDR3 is TGTGCCATCAGTGAGTCGGAACAGCAGCCCCAGCATTTT.

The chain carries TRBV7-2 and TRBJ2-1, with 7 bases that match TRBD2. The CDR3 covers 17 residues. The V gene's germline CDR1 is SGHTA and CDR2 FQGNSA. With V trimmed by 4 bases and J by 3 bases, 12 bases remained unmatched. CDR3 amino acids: CASSSLTAGVYYNEQFF. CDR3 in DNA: TGTGCCAGCAGCTCCCTGACGGCGGGGGTTTACTACAATGAGCAGTTCTTC.

CDR3 in DNA: TGTGCCAGCAGCACCGGGACTAGCGGGGGCGAGCAGTACTTC. Encoded protein: CASSTGTSGGEQYF. The genes are TRBV7-9 and TRBJ2-7; 14 nucleotides agree with TRBD2. The germline V gene encodes CDR1 SEHNR and CDR2 FQNEAQ (reference sequence). The CDR3 has 14 amino acids. Trimming took 5 bases from V and 6 from J; bases not matched to a gene: 3.

CDR3 in amino acids: CASSEFEQFF. Written as DNA, the CDR3 is TGTGCCAGCAGTGAATTTGAGCAGTTCTTC. The chain has TRBV25-1 and TRBJ2-1; D remains ambiguous. V was pared by 1 base and J by 9 bases, with 1 base between. Per germline, CDR1 MGHDK and CDR2 SYGVNS. This CDR3 is built from 10 residues.

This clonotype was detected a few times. In DNA, the CDR3 is TGTGCCAGCAGTTACGCGGTTCGAGGTCACACCGGGGAGCTGTTTTTT. Protein: CASSYAVRGHTGELFF. V gene TRBV6-5 combines with J gene TRBJ2-2; D is uncertain. Per the germline V gene, CDR1 is MNHEY and CDR2 is SVGAGI. V was trimmed by 2 bases and J by 3 bases, leaving 13 bases between them. The CDR3 covers 16 residues.

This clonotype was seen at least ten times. The CDR3 DNA follows: TGCGCCAGCAGCGTCCAAGAGACCCAGTACTTC. This translates into CASSVQETQYF. The rearrangement links TRBV5-1 to TRBJ2-5; D gene uncertain. The V end lost 4 bases, the J end lost 1 base, and 2 bases lay between the germline ends. Germline CDR1 SGHRS, CDR2 YFSETQ. The length of the CDR3 is 11 residues.

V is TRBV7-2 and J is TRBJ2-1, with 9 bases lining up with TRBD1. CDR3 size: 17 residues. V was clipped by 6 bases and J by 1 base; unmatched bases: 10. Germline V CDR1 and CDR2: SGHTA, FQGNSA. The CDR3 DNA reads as TGTGCCAGCAGGGGGCTGGGGACAGGGCTTTCCTACAATGAGCAGTTCTTC. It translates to CASRGLGTGLSYNEQFF. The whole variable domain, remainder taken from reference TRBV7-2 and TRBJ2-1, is GAGVSQSPSNKVTEKGKDVELRCDPISGHTALYWYRQSLGQGLEFLIYFQGNSAPDKSGLPSDRFSAERTGGSVSTLTIQRTQQEDSAVYLCASRGLGTGLSYNEQFFGPGTRLTVL.

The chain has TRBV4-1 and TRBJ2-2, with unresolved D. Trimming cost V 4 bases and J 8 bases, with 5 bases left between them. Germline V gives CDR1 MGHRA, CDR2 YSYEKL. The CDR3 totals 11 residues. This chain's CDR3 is CASSLQGELFF. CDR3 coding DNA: TGCGCCAGCAGCCTCCAGGGGGAGCTGTTTTTT.

DNA of the CDR3: TGCAGTGCTAGACGGGACAGATTAAATGAAAAACTGTTTTTT. It yields the protein CSARRDRLNEKLFF. The chain has TRBV20-1 and TRBJ1-4; TRBD1 matches 7 bases. Germline trimming cut 2 bases from V and 5 bases from J; bases unmatched to any gene: 5. CDR1 and CDR2 from the germline V gene are DFQATT and SNEGSKA (reference sequence). The CDR3 covers 14 residues.

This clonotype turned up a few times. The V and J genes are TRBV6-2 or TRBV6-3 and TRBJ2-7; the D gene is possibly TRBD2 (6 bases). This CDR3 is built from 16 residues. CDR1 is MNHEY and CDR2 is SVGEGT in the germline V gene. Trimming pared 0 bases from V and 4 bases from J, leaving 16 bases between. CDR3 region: CASSYSAQRGDYEQYV. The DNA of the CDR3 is TGTGCCAGCAGTTACTCGGCCCAACGCGGGGATTACGAGCAGTACGTC.